Listed here are 23 T cell receptor beta chains from one sample, sequenced in a study of CXCR3-negative and CXCR3-positive naive CD8 T cells. Researchers prepared the TRB cDNA libraries using 5' RACE with UMI labels. TCRdb re-called the 5' RACE reads and catalogs CDR3 proteins one per entry, DNA excluded. The listing records around 90,000 distinct CDR3 sequences. The sample taken for sequencing was naive CXCR3- CD8+ T cells from blood. Noted subset: CD45RO-CCR7+CD27+CD95- naive CD8+ T cells lacking CXCR3 (TNR3-). The receptors were gathered from a human donor in good health. Some clones in this sample may be carry-over from other donors' samples.

V and J are TRBV1 and TRBJ1-1. TRBV1 is an annotated pseudogene. The CDR3 has 16 amino acids. CDR3 residues: CTSSFKEGNRHAEAFF.

The V call is TRBV7-8, the J call TRBJ1-1; the TRBD1 assignment by TCRdb is unverifiable without DNA. CDR1 and CDR2 from the germline V gene are SGHVS and FQNEAQ. This CDR3 has 13 amino acids. The CDR3 spells CASRHPVDRGTYF.

The chain links TRBV2 to TRBJ2-1. Germline V gives CDR1 SNHLY, CDR2 FYNNEI. CDR3 size: 14 residues. CDR3 protein: CASSERGMGNEQFF. The full variable domain, with the rest looked up from reference TRBV2 and TRBJ2-1, is EPEVTQTPSHQVTQMGQEVILRCVPISNHLYFYWYRQILGQKVEFLVSFYNNEISEKSEIFDDQFSVERPDGSNFTLKIRSTKLEDSAMYFCASSERGMGNEQFFGPGTRLTVL.

The chain is built from TRBV5-5 and TRBJ2-1. CDR1 is SGHKS, CDR2 YYEKEE, per germline (reference sequence). The CDR3 loop spans 13 amino acids. CDR3 loop: CASSLDRGYEQFF.

The chain recombines TRBV6-2 or TRBV6-3 with TRBJ1-1; checking the TCRdb D call of TRBD1 is not possible without DNA. This CDR3 region has 16 residues. Germline CDR1 is MNHEY and CDR2 is SVGEGT. The CDR3 loop is CASSYSTRQGYAEAFF.

The chain couples TRBV28 to TRBJ1-5. CDR1 is MDHEN, CDR2 SYDVKM, per germline. The CDR3 spans 15 residues. This CDR3 reads CASNPGRQGYQPQHF.

The chain uses TRBV7-9 and TRBJ1-2; TCRdb proposes TRBD1, but this gene call is untestable without DNA. CDR3 length: 13 residues. Germline CDR1 SEHNR, CDR2 FQNEAQ (reference sequence). The CDR3 reads CASSKGLQDGYTF.

The rearrangement uses TRBV12-3 or TRBV12-4 and TRBJ2-3; as DNA is missing, the TRBD1 call by TCRdb cannot be tested. This CDR3 has 14 residues. CDR3 in amino acids: CASRWTGGEDTQYF.

The chain is built from TRBV7-9 and TRBJ2-1; TCRdb calls TRBD1, which cannot be checked without DNA. The CDR3 length is 16 residues. Germline CDR1 SEHNR, CDR2 FQNEAQ (reference sequence). This CDR3 is CASSDRQGPWGNEQFF. Combining the CDR3 with reference TRBV7-9 and TRBJ2-1 gives the whole variable domain DTGVSQNPRHKITKRGQNVTFRCDPISEHNRLYWYRQTLGQGPEFLTYFQNEAQLEKSRLLSDRFSAERPKGSFSTLEIQRTEQGDSAMYLCASSDRQGPWGNEQFFGPGTRLTVL.

This chain joins TRBV14 and TRBJ1-1; lacking DNA, the TRBD1 call made by TCRdb goes unchecked. Germline CDR1 is SGHDN and CDR2 is FVKESK. CDR3 length equals 14 residues. CDR3 amino acids: CASSQDVGDTEAFF. The full variable domain, in which reference TRBV14 and TRBJ1-1 provide the parts outside the CDR3, is EAGVTQFPSHSVIEKGQTVTLRCDPISGHDNLYWYRRVMGKEIKFLLHFVKESKQDESGMPNNRFLAERTGGTYSTLKVQPAELEDSGVYFCASSQDVGDTEAFFGQGTRLTVV.

The chain couples TRBV21-1 to TRBJ2-4. TRBV21-1 is an annotated pseudogene. The CDR3 has 15 residues. This chain's CDR3 is CASPDRTEAKNIQYF.

The chain carries TRBV7-3 and TRBJ2-7; no DNA is available, so the TRBD2 call from TCRdb remains unchecked. The CDR3 is made up of 16 amino acids. CDR1 is SGHTA and CDR2 is FQGTGA in the germline V gene. The chain's CDR3 is CASSHRALKIPYEQYF.

The chain has TRBV11-2 and TRBJ2-3. CDR3 size: 16 residues. Germline V CDR1 and CDR2: SGHAT, FQNNGV. The CDR3 region is CASSLQSSSGTDTQYF.

This chain links TRBV29-1 with TRBJ2-1. Germline V CDR1 and CDR2: SQVTM, ANQGSEA. The CDR3 loop spans 14 amino acids. The CDR3 sequence: CSVEGTAPYNEQFF.

V usage is TRBV7-9 and J usage is TRBJ2-1; TCRdb designates TRBD1, a call that cannot be tested without DNA. The germline V gene encodes CDR1 SEHNR and CDR2 FQNEAQ (reference sequence). The CDR3 is made up of 16 amino acids. The CDR3 protein is CASSLTNQGTYNEQFF.

This chain joins TRBV6-2 or TRBV6-3 and TRBJ1-5. The CDR3 sequence is 13 residues long. Germline values: CDR1 MNHEY, CDR2 SVGEGT. This CDR3 is CASSYSENQPQHF.

The genes are TRBV2 and TRBJ1-2; TCRdb designates TRBD1, a call that cannot be tested without DNA. The CDR3 has 15 amino acids. Germline V gives CDR1 SNHLY, CDR2 FYNNEI. CDR3 sequence reads: CASSEDFGAGDGYTF.

V and J are TRBV14 and TRBJ2-1. Per the germline V gene, CDR1 is SGHDN and CDR2 is FVKESK. The CDR3 totals 11 residues. CDR3 sequence: CASSHYNEQFF.

The chain links TRBV2 to TRBJ2-1; the TRBD1 assignment by TCRdb is unverifiable without DNA. Looked up from germline, CDR1 is SNHLY and CDR2 is FYNNEI. The CDR3 spans 17 residues. CDR3 sequence reads: CASRKLGGGQTYNEQFF.

The gene calls are TRBV21-1 and TRBJ2-1. TRBV21-1 is labeled a pseudogene. The CDR3 is made up of 15 amino acids. The CDR3 here is CASSLAGTPYNEQFF.

This chain's CDR3 is CASSPRRTESTDTQYF. The chain recombines TRBV5-6 with TRBJ2-3; TCRdb calls TRBD1, which cannot be checked without DNA. There are 16 residues in the CDR3. Germline V CDR1 and CDR2: SGHDT, YYEEEE.

J is TRBJ2-3 and V is TRBV3-1; TCRdb's D call of TRBD2 is untestable without DNA. Germline lookup yields CDR1 LGHDT and CDR2 YNNKEL (reference sequence). The CDR3 has 15 amino acids. This CDR3 is CASSQEGLVTDTQYF.

The chain links TRBV20-1 to TRBJ2-7. CDR1 and CDR2 (germline): DFQATT, SNEGSKA (reference sequence). The CDR3 is 16 amino acids. The chain's CDR3 is CSARDQRVMSSYEQYF.